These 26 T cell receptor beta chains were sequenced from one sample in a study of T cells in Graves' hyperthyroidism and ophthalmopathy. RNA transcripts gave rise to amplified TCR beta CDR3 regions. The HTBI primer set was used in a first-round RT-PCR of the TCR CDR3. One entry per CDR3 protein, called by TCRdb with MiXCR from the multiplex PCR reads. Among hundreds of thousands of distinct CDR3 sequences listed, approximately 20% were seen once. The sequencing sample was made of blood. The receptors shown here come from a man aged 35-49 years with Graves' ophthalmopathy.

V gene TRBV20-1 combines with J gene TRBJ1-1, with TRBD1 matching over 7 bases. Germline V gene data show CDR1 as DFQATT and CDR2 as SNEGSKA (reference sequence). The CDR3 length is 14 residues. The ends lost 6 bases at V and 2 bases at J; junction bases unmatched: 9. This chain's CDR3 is CSAQKGQRNTEAFF. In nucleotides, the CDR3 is TGCAGTGCCCAGAAGGGACAGAGAAACACTGAAGCTTTCTTT.

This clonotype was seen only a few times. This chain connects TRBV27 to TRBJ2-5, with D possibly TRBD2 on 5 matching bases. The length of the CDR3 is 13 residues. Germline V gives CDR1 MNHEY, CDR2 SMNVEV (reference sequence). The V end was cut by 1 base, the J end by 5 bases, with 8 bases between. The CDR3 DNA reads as TGTGCCAGCAGTTTATTGAGGAGGGAGACCCAGTACTTC. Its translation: CASSLLRRETQYF.

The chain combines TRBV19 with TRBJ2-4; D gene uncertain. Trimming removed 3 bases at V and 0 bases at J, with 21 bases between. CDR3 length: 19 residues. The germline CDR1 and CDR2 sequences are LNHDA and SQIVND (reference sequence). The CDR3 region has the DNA TGTGCCAGTAGTATTAGGAAGGAACATTGGAGTATAGCCAAAAACATTCAGTACTTC. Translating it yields CASSIRKEHWSIAKNIQYF.

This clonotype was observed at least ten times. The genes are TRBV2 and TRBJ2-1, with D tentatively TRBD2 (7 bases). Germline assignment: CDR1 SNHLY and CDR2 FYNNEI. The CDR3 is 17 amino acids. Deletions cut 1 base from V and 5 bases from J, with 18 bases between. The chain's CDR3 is CASSEDAPGGPDNEQFF. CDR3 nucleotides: TGTGCCAGCAGTGAAGACGCTCCCGGGGGGCCGGACAATGAGCAGTTCTTC.

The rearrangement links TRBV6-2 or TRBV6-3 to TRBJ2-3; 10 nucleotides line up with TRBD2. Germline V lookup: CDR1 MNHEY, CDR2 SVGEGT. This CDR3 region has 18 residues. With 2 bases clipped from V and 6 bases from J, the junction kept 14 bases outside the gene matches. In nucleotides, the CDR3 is TGTGCCAGCAGTTACAGTTCGAGGTCTAGCGGGAGTCAGGATACGCAGTATTTT. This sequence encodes CASSYSSRSSGSQDTQYF.

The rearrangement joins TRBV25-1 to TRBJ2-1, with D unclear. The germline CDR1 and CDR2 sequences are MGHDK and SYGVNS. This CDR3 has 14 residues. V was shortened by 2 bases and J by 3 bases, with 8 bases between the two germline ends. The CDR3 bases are TGTGCCAGCAGTGAAGTCCAACACTACAATGAGCAGTTCTTC. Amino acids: CASSEVQHYNEQFF.

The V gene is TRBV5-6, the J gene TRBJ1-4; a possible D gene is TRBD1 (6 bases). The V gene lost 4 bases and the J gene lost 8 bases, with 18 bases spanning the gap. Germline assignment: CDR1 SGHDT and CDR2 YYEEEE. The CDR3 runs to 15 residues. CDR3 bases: TGTGCCAGCAGCCCGGACAGAAGAAGGGAAGAAAAACTGTTTTTT. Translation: CASSPDRRREEKLFF.

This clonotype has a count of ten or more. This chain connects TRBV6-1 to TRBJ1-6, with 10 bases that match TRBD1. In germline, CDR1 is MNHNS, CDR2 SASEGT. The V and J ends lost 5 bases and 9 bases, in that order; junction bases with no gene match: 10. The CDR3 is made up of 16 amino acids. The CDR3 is CASSTGSGQGTSPLHF. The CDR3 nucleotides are TGTGCCAGCAGTACGGGGTCGGGACAGGGGACTTCACCCCTCCACTTT.

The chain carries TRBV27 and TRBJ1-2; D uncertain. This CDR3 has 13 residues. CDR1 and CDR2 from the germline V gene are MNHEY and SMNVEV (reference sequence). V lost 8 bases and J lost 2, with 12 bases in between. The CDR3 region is CASHVGANYGYTF. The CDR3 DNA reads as TGTGCCAGCCACGTCGGAGCCAACTATGGCTACACCTTC.

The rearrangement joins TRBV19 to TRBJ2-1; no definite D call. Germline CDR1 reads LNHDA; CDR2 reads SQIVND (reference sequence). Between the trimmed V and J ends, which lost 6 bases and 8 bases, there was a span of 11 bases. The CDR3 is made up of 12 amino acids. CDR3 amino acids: CASSPQRYEQFF. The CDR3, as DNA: TGTGCCAGTAGCCCCCAGAGATATGAGCAGTTCTTC.

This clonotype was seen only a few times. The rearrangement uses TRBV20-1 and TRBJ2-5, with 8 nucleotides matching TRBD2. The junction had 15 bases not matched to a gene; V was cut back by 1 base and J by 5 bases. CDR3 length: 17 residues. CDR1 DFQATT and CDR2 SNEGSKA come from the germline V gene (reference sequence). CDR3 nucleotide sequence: TGCAGTGCTAGAGGGGGGCTAGCGGGTCCAATAGGGGAGACCCAGTACTTC. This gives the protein CSARGGLAGPIGETQYF.

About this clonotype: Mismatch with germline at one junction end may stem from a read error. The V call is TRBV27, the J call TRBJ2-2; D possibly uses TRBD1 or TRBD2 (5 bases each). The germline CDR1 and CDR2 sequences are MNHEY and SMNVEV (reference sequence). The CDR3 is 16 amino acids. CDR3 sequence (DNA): TGTGCCAGCAGTACCGCCCCCCGACAGAACACCGGGGAGCTGCTTTTT. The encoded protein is CASSTAPRQNTGELLF.

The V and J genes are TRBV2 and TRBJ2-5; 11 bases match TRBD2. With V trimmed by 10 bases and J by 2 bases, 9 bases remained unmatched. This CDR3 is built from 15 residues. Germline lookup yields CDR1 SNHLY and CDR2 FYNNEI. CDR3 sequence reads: CAIAPGLAVQETQYF. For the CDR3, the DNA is TGTGCCATCGCACCGGGACTAGCGGTGCAAGAGACCCAGTACTTC.

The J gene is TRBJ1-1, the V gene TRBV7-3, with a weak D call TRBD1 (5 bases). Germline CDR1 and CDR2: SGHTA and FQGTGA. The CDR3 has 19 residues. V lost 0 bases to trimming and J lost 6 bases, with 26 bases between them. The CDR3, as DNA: TGTGCCAGCAGCTTAACTGGGGGGGTCGGGTTCGCAAACCCCCCTGAAGCTTTCTTT. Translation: CASSLTGGVGFANPPEAFF.

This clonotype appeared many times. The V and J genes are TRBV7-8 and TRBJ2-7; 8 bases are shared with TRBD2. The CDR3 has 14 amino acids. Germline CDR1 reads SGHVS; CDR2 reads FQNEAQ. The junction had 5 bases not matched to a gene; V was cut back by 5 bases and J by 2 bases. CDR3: CASSRTGGAYEQYF. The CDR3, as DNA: TGTGCCAGCAGCCGAACGGGGGGGGCCTACGAGCAGTACTTC.

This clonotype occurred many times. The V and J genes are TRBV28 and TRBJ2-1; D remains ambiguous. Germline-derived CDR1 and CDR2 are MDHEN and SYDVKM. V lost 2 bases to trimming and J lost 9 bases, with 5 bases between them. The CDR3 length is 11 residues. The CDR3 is CASSLSREQFF. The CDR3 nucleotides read TGTGCCAGCAGTTTAAGTCGTGAGCAGTTCTTC.

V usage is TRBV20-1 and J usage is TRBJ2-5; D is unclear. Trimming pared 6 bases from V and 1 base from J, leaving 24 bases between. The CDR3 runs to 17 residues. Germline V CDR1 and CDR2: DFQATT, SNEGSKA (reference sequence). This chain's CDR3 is CSALEITAQSTQETQYF. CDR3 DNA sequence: TGCAGTGCCCTAGAGATAACCGCCCAATCTACCCAAGAGACCCAGTACTTC.

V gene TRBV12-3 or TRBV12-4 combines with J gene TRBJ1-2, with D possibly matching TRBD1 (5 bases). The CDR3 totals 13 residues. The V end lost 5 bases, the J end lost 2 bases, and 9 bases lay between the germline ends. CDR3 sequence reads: CASSHGGNYGYTF. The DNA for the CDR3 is TGTGCCAGCAGTCACGGGGGGAACTATGGCTACACCTTC.

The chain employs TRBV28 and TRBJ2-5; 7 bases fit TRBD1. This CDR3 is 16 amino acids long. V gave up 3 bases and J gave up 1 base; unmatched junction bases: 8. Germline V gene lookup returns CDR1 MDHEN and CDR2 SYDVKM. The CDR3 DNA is TGTGCCAGCAGTTTCCGAAGGGACAGACCCCAAGAGACCCAGTACTTC. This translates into CASSFRRDRPQETQYF.

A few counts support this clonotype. In DNA, the CDR3 is TGTGCCAGCAGTTTCGTGGGTGAGCAGTTCTTC. This translates into CASSFVGEQFF. This chain joins TRBV28 and TRBJ2-1; unclear D gene. The germline CDR1 and CDR2 sequences are MDHEN and SYDVKM. The CDR3 length is 11 residues. Trimming took off 3 bases at V and 9 bases at J, with 6 bases between the two ends.

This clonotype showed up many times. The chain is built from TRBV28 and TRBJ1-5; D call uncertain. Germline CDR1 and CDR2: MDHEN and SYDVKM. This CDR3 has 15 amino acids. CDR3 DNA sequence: TGTGCTACGTACGGGCAGCCATATAGCAATCAGCCCCAGCATTTT. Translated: CATYGQPYSNQPQHF.

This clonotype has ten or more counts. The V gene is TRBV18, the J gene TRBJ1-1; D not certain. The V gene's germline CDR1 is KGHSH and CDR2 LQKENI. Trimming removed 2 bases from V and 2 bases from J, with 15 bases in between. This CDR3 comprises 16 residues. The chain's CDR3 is CASSPLDLFPNTEAFF. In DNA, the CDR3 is TGTGCCAGCTCACCATTGGATTTGTTTCCAAACACTGAAGCTTTCTTT.

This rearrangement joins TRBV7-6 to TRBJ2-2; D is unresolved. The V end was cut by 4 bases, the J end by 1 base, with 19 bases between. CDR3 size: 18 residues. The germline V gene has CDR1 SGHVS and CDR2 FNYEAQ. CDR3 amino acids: CASSYPRVALKNTGELFF. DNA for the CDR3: TGTGCCAGCAGCTATCCCCGGGTGGCGTTGAAGAACACCGGGGAGCTGTTTTTT.

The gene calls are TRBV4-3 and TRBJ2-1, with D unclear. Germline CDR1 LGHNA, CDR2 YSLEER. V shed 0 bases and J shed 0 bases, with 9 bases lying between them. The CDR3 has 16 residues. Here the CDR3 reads CASSQDARSSYNEQFF. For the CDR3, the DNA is TGCGCCAGCAGCCAAGATGCGCGCAGCTCCTACAATGAGCAGTTCTTC.

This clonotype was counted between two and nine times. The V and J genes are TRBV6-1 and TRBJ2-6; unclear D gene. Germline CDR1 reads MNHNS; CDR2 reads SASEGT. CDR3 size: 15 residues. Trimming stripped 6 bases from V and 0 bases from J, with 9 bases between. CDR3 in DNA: TGTGCCAGCAGCCGACAATTCTCTGGGGCCAACGTCCTGACTTTC. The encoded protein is CASSRQFSGANVLTF.

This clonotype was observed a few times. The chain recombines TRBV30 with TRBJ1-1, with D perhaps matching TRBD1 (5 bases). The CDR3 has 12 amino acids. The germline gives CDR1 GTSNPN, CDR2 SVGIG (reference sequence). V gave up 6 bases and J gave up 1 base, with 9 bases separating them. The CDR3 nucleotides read TGTGCCTGCAGACAGAAGAACACTGAAGCTTTCTTT. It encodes CACRQKNTEAFF.